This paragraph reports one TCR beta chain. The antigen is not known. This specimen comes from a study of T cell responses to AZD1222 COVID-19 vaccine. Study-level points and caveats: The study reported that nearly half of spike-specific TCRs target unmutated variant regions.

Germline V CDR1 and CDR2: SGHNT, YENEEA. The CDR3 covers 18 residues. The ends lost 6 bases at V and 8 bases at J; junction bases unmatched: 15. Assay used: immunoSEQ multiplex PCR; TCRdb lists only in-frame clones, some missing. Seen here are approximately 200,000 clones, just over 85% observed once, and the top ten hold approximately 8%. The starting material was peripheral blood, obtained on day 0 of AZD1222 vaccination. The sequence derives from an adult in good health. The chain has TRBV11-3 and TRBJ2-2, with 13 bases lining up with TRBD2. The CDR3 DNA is TGTGCCAGCAGTTTGACGACTAGCGGGGGGTTTCACGGAGGGGAGCTGTTTTTT. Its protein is CASSLTTSGGFHGGELFF. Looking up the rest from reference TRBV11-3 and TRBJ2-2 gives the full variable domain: EAGVVQSPRYKIIEKKQPVAFWCNPISGHNTLYWYLQNLGQGPELLIRYENEEAVDDSQLPKDRFSAERLKGVDSTLKIQPAELGDSAVYLCASSLTTSGGFHGGELFFGEGSRLTVL.